The entry below gives a single T cell receptor (beta chain) sequence along with its context. This record comes from a study of T cell changes during pregnancy in multiple sclerosis. Profiling relied on immunoSEQ multiplex PCR, and the TCRdb table lists in-frame clones only, not all of them. The profile shows some 81,000 clones, 70% to 90% of them singletons. V lost 4 bases and J lost 2, with 12 bases in between. CDR3 length: 15 residues. CDR1 is SQVTM and CDR2 is ANQGSEA in the germline V gene. This TCR derives from a female donor with multiple sclerosis, enrolled in a pregnancy study. V is TRBV29-1 and J is TRBJ1-6, with a weak D call TRBD1 (5 bases). The sample consisted of peripheral blood, taken before pregnancy. CDR3 nucleotides: TGCAGCGTTGGATCGGGGGACCCCTATAATTCACCCCTCCACTTT. Its translation is CSVGSGDPYNSPLHF.